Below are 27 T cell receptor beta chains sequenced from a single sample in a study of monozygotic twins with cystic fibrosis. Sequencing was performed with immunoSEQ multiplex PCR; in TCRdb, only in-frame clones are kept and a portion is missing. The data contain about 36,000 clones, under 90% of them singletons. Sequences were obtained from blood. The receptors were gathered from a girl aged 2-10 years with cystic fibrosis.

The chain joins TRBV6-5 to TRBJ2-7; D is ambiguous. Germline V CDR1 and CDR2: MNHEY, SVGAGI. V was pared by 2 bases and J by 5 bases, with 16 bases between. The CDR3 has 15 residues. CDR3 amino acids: CASSYGQVPLHEQYF. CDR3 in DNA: TGTGCCAGCAGTTACGGGCAGGTACCCTTGCACGAGCAGTACTTC.

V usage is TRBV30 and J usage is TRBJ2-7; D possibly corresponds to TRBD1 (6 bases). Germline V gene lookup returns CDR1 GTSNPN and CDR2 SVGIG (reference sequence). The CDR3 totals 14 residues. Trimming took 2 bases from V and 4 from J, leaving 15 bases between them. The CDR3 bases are TGTGCCTGGAGTATAAGGACAGACGGATACGAGCAGTACTTC. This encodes CAWSIRTDGYEQYF.

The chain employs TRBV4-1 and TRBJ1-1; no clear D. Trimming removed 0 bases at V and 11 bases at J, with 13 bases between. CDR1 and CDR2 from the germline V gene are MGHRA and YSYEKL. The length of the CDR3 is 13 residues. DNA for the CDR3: TGCGCCAGCAGCCAAGAAGGGAGGCCAGCGGCTTTCTTT. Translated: CASSQEGRPAAFF.

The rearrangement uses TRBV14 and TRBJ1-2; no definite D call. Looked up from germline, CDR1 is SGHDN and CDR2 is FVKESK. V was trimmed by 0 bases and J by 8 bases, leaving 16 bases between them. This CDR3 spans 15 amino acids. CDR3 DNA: TGTGCCAGCAGCCAAGAAGCTCAACAGAGGTGGGGCTACACCTTC. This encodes CASSQEAQQRWGYTF.

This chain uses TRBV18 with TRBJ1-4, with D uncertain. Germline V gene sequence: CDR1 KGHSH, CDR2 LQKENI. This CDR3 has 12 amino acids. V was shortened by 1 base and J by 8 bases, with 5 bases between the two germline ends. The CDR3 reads CASSPLGEKLFF. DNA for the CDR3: TGTGCCAGCTCACCACTAGGCGAAAAACTGTTTTTT. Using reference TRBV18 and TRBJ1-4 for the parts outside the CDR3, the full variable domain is NAGVMQNPRHLVRRRGQEARLRCSPMKGHSHVYWYRQLPEEGLKFMVYLQKENIIDESGMPKERFSAEFPKEGPSILRIQQVVRGDSAAYFCASSPLGEKLFFGSGTQLSVL.

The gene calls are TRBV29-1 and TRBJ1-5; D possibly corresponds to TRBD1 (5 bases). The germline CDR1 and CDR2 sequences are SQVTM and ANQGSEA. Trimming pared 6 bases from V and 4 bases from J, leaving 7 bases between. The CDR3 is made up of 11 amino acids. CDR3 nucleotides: TGCAGCGTGGACAAAAATCAGCCCCAGCATTTT. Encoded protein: CSVDKNQPQHF.

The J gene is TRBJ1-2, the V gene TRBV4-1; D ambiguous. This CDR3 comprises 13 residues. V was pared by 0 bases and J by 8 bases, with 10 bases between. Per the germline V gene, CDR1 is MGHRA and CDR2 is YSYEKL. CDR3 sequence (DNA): TGCGCCAGCAGCCAAGATCAGGAGGAAGGCTACACCTTC. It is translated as CASSQDQEEGYTF.

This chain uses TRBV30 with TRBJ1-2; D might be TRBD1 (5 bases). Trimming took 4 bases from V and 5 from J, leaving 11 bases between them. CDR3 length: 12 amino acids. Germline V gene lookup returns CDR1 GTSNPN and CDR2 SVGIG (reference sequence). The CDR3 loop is CAWTGLRYGYTF. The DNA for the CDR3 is TGTGCCTGGACGGGACTTCGATATGGCTACACCTTC.

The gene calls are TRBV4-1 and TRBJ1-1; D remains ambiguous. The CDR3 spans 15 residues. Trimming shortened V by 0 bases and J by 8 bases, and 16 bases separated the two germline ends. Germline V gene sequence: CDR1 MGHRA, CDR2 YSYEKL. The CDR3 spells CASSQDYPPVREAFF. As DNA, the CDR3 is TGCGCCAGCAGCCAAGATTATCCGCCAGTTCGAGAAGCTTTCTTT.

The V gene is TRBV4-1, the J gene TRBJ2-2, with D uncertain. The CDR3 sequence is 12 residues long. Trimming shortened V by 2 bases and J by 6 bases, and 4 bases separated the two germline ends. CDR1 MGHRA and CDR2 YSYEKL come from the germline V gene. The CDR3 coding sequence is TGCGCCAGCAGCCAACAGCCCGGGGAGCTGTTTTTT. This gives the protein CASSQQPGELFF.

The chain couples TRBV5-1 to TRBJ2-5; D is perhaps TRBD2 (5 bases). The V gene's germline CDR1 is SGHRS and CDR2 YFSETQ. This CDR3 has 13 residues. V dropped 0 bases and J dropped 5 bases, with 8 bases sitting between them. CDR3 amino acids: CASSLGGSETQYF. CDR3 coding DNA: TGCGCCAGCAGCTTGGGAGGGAGTGAGACCCAGTACTTC.

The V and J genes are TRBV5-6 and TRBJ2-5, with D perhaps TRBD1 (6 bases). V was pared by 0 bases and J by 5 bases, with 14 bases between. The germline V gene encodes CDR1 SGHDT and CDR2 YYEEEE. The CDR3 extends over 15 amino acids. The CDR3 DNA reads TGTGCCAGCAGCTTGGGGATGGGGCAGGGGGAGACCCAGTACTTC. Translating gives CASSLGMGQGETQYF.

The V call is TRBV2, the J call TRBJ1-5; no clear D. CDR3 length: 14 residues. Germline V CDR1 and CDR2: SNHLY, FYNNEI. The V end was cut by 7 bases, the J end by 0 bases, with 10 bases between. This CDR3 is CASKRENSNQPQHF. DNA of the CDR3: TGTGCCAGCAAGAGGGAGAATAGCAATCAGCCCCAGCATTTT.

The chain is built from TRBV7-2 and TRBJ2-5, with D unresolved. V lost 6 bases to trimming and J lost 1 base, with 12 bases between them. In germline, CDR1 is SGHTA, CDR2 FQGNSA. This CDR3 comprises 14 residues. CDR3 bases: TGTGCCAGCAGGATACGGGCTTCCCAAGAGACCCAGTACTTC. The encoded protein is CASRIRASQETQYF.

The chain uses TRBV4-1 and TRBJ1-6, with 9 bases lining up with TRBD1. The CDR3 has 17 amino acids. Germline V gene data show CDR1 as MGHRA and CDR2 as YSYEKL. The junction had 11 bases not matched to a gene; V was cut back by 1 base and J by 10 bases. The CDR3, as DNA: TGCGCCAGCAGCCAAGTCCCGGGACAGGGAAATAGGTCACCCCTCCACTTT. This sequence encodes CASSQVPGQGNRSPLHF.

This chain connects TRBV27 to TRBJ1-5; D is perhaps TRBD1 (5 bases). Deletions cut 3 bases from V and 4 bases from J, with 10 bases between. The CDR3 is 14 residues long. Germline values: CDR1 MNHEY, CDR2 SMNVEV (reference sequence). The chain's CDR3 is CASSLKGLNQPQHF. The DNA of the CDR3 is TGTGCCAGCAGTTTGAAGGGACTGAATCAGCCCCAGCATTTT.

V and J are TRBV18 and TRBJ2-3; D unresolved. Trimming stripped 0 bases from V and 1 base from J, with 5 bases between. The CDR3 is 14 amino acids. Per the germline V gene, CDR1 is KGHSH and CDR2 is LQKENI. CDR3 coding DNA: TGTGCCAGCTCACCACCAAGCCGCACAGATACGCAGTATTTT. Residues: CASSPPSRTDTQYF.

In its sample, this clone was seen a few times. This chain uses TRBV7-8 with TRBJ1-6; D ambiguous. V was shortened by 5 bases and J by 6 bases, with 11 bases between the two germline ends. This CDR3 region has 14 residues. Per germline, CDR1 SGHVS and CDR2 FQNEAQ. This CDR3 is CASSLWEGNSPLHF. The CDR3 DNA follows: TGTGCCAGCAGCCTTTGGGAGGGTAATTCACCCCTCCACTTT.

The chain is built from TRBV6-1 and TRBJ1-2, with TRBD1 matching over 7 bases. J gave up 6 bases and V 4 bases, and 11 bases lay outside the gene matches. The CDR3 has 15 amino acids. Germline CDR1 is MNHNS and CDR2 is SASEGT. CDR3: CASSVAGGRVDGYTF. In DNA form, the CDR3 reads TGTGCCAGCAGTGTAGCAGGGGGTCGGGTAGATGGCTACACCTTC.

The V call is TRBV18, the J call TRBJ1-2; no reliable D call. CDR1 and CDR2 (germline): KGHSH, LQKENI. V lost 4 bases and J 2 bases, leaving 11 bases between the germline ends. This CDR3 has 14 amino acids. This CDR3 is CASSQPGSNYGYTF. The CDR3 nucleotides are TGTGCCAGCTCACAACCGGGGAGCAACTATGGCTACACCTTC.

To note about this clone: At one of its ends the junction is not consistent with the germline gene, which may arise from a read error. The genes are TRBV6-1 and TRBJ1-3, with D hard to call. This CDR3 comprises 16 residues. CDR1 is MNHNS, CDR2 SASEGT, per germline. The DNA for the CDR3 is TGTGCCAGCAGTGAAGCCCGAGGCAGTCCTGGTAACACCATATATTTT. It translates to CASSEARGSPGNTIYF.

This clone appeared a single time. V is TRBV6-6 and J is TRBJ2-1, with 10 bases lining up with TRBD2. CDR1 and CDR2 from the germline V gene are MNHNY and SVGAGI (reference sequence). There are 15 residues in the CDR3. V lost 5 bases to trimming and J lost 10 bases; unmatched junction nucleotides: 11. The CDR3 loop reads CASSPSGGATQEQFF. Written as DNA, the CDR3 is TGTGCCAGCAGTCCAAGCGGGGGGGCTACTCAGGAGCAGTTCTTC.

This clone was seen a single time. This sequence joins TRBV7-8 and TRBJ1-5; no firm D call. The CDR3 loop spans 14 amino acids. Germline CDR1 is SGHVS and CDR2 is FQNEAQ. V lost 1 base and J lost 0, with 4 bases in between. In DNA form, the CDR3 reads TGTGCCAGCAGCTTAGACAGTAGCAATCAGCCCCAGCATTTT. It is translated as CASSLDSSNQPQHF.

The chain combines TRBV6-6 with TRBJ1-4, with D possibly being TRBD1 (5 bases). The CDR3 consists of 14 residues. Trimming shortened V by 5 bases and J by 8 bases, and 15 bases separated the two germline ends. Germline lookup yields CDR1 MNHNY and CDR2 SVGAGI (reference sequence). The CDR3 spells CASSLQRGREKLFF. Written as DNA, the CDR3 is TGTGCCAGCAGTCTCCAGAGGGGCAGAGAAAAACTGTTTTTT.

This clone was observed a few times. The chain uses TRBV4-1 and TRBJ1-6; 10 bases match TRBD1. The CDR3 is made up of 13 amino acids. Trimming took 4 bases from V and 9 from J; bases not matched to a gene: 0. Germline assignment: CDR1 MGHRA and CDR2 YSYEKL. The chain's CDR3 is CASSRDRGSPLHF. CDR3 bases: TGCGCCAGCAGCCGGGACAGGGGTTCACCCCTCCACTTT.

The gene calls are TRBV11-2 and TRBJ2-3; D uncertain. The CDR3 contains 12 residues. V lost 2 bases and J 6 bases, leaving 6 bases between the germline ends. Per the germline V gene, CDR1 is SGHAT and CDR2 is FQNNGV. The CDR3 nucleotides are TGTGCCAGCAGCTTAACCCCCGATACGCAGTATTTT. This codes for CASSLTPDTQYF.

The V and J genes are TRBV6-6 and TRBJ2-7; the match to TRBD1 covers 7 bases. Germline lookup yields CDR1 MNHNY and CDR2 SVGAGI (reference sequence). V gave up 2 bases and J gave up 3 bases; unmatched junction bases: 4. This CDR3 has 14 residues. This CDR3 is CASSYEGQRYEQYF. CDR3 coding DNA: TGTGCCAGCAGTTACGAGGGACAGCGCTACGAGCAGTACTTC.